This paragraph reports one TCR beta chain. Germline-derived CDR1 and CDR2 are LNHDA and SQIVND (reference sequence). This CDR3 comprises 15 residues. J gave up 6 bases and V 8 bases, and 8 bases lay outside the gene matches. Original handling: Amplifying reference gene primers gave estimates of nucleated cell counts. Using immunoSEQ multiplex PCR, the repertoire was profiled, and TCRdb retains in-frame clones only, with some absent. V, J and clone size reflect that table, while D and trimming were determined from the DNA. The data show approximately 110,000 clones, about 83% seen once. The source of the sample is a study of blood T cell repertoires in COVID-19. Study-wide context: Sources were T cells, B-cell-depleted T cells, or PBMCs; the material itself was cDNA or gDNA.

The sequenced material came from peripheral blood. The genes are TRBV19 and TRBJ2-3; 13 bases agree with TRBD2. The sequence was collected from a human donor in a cohort sampled during active COVID-19. The CDR3 DNA reads as TGTGCCAGTGGAGACACGACTAGCGGGGGGGATACGCAGTATTTT. Translated: CASGDTTSGGDTQYF.